This TCR beta chain originates from a study of technical replicates of blood from several donors (dated by TCRdb to 2015 to 2018). Receptor amplification or capture employed the immunoSEQ multiplex PCR assay. TCRdb obtained this table from immuneACCESS and retained in-frame rearrangements with V and J assigned. These tables miss some clones; where compared with another copy, unresolved V genes account for less than half of the shortfall, and the remainder is unexplained. The sample has roughly 87,000 clones on record, about 91% of them singletons. The ten largest account for approximately 0.41% of the sample. The CDR3 runs 18 residues from the cysteine to the phenylalanine. Just the 54-base CDR3 DNA is kept, in frame starting at base 1. For this chain, trimming is 0 bases at the V end and 4 bases at the J end, and the number of junction bases without a gene match is 10. CDR1 SGHRS and CDR2 YFSETQ were looked up in the germline V gene.

As regards this clone: No antigen is known for it. No base quality information exists; no much larger clone differs at one position.

Recombination connected TRBV5-1 to TRBJ2-2; 9 central bases correspond to TRBD2. Sequencing was done on a sample of T cells isolated from PBMCs. This clonotype originated in a human donor in good health. The CDR3 corresponds to CASSLAFTLAGSTGELFF. The bases are TGCGCCAGCAGCTTGGCCTTTACGCTAGCGGGGAGCACCGGGGAGCTGTTTTTT.